Listed below are T cell receptor beta chains from one sample, sequenced in a study of blood T cell repertoires in COVID-19. This table comes from immunoSEQ multiplex PCR, and its TCRdb copy is limited to in-frame clones, with some not included. The sample consists of roughly 75,000 clones, approximately 85% of them appearing once. The sample comprised peripheral blood. The receptors were gathered from a man aged 50-59 years with COVID-19, enrolled during active disease. Both conserved end residues are part of each CDR3. A D gene is named only where the DNA matches it firmly. Clone size is shown for a subset of rows, as once, few, many or a class of expanded clone.

V: TRBV10-3; D: -; J: TRBJ1-1; size: -; DNA: TGTGCCATCAGTGAGACCCAGGGGAGGAACACTGAAGCTTTCTTT; CDR3: CAISETQGRNTEAFF
V: TRBV29-1; D: TRBD1; J: TRBJ1-2; size: -; DNA: TGCAGCGTTGTTACCGGGACAGGGATATATGGCTACACCTTC; CDR3: CSVVTGTGIYGYTF
V: TRBV12-3/TRBV12-4; D: -; J: TRBJ1-4; size: -; DNA: TGTGCCAGCAGTTTAAGCCGTGAAAAACTGTTTTTT; CDR3: CASSLSREKLFF
V: TRBV28; D: -; J: TRBJ2-7; size: -; DNA: TGTGCCAGCAGAATAGGGGTTTCATACGAGCAGTACTTC; CDR3: CASRIGVSYEQYF
V: TRBV7-9; D: TRBD1; J: TRBJ1-2; size: -; DNA: TGTGCCAGCAGCCATTCGACAGGGGACTATGGCTACACCTTC; CDR3: CASSHSTGDYGYTF
V: TRBV5-1; D: -; J: TRBJ2-7; size: few; DNA: TGCGCCAGCAGCTTAAACTCCGGGACTCAGAGACGGGACTACGAGCAGTACTTC; CDR3: CASSLNSGTQRRDYEQYF
V: TRBV9; D: -; J: TRBJ1-3; size: -; DNA: TGTGCCAGCAGCGCCATGCGACAGGCGGGAAACACCATATATTTT; CDR3: CASSAMRQAGNTIYF
V: TRBV6-2/TRBV6-3; D: TRBD1; J: TRBJ2-1; size: -; DNA: TGTGCCAGCAGTCGTTCCGGGACAGGGGGCTGGGGTGAGCAGTTCTTC; CDR3: CASSRSGTGGWGEQFF
V: TRBV7-2; D: TRBD1; J: TRBJ2-7; size: -; DNA: TGTGCCAGCAGCTTCGACACCGGGACAGGGTCCTACGAGCAGTACTTC; CDR3: CASSFDTGTGSYEQYF
V: TRBV5-1; D: -; J: TRBJ1-4; size: -; DNA: TGCGCCAGCAGCTTGGCGGCGGTCGCAACTAATGAAAAACTGTTTTTT; CDR3: CASSLAAVATNEKLFF
V: TRBV28; D: TRBD2; J: TRBJ2-1; size: once; DNA: TGTGCCAGCAGTTTTCCTACTACGACTGAAACTAGCGGGAGGACTTCCTACAATGAGCAGTTCTTC; CDR3: CASSFPTTTETSGRTSYNEQFF
V: TRBV9; D: -; J: TRBJ2-3; size: -; DNA: TGTGCCAGCAGCGGCGAGGGAGGGCAGTATTTT; CDR3: CASSGEGGQYF
V: TRBV18; D: -; J: TRBJ2-7; size: -; DNA: TGTGCCAGCTCACCGGGAGAAGGGTATGGGATGTACTTC; CDR3: CASSPGEGYGMYF
V: TRBV2; D: -; J: TRBJ2-1; size: -; DNA: TGTGCCAGCAGTGAAGCGCGCGGCTACAATGAGCAGTTCTTC; CDR3: CASSEARGYNEQFF
V: TRBV5-1; D: TRBD2; J: TRBJ2-1; size: -; DNA: TGCGCCAGCAGCCCCTCCACTGCGGGAGGGCCACGTGAGCAGTTCTTC; CDR3: CASSPSTAGGPREQFF
V: TRBV19; D: TRBD1; J: TRBJ2-3; size: -; DNA: TGTGCCAGTAGTATATCCACAGGGGGTCGAACAGATACGCAGTATTTT; CDR3: CASSISTGGRTDTQYF
V: TRBV30; D: TRBD1; J: TRBJ1-5; size: -; DNA: TGTGCCTGGAGCATCCGACAGGGACATCAGCCCCAGCATTTT; CDR3: CAWSIRQGHQPQHF
V: TRBV27; D: TRBD1; J: TRBJ2-1; size: -; DNA: TGTGCCAGCTTCCGGGACAGGGGGTTTAAGAATGAGCAGTTCTTC; CDR3: CASFRDRGFKNEQFF
V: TRBV5-4; D: TRBD2; J: TRBJ2-1; size: -; DNA: TGTGCCAGCAGCGGCGGACTAGCGGGAGGCCGGGGGGAGCAGTTCTTC; CDR3: CASSGGLAGGRGEQFF
V: TRBV24-1; D: TRBD2; J: TRBJ2-1; size: once; DNA: TGTGCCACCAAGGATCGGGCTAGCGGGAGGGCCGAGGGGACCTACAATGAGCAGTTCTTC; CDR3: CATKDRASGRAEGTYNEQFF
V: TRBV6-2/TRBV6-3; D: -; J: TRBJ1-1; size: -; DNA: TGTGCCAGCAGTTACGAAGGGGTCGGCACTGAAGCTTTCTTT; CDR3: CASSYEGVGTEAFF
V: TRBV6-1; D: TRBD2; J: TRBJ2-1; size: -; DNA: TGTGCCAGCAGTGCCCTAGTAGCGGGAGGGCCGGTTGAGCAGTTCTTC; CDR3: CASSALVAGGPVEQFF
V: TRBV23-1; D: -; J: TRBJ2-1; size: -; DNA: TGCGCCAGCAGTCAAAACCCCGACTGGTCCAATGAGCAGTTCTTC; CDR3: CASSQNPDWSNEQFF
V: TRBV6-6; D: -; J: TRBJ2-2; size: -; DNA: TGTGCCAGCAATCCAGTACTATCCACCGGGGAGCTGTTTTTT; CDR3: CASNPVLSTGELFF
V: TRBV6-6; D: -; J: TRBJ1-5; size: -; DNA: TGTGCCAGCCGGGGGGGCAATCAGCCCCAGCATTTT; CDR3: CASRGGNQPQHF
V: TRBV3-1/TRBV3-2; D: TRBD1; J: TRBJ2-7; size: -; DNA: TGTGCCAGCAGCCCTGGACAGGGTAGAAGCGAGCAGTACTTC; CDR3: CASSPGQGRSEQYF
V: TRBV28; D: -; J: TRBJ1-6; size: -; DNA: TGTGCCAGCAGTTTACGACAGGAGAATTCACCCCTCCACTTT; CDR3: CASSLRQENSPLHF
V: TRBV30; D: TRBD2; J: TRBJ2-5; size: few; DNA: TGTGCCTGGAGTCTAGCGGGAGTTGAGACCCAGTACTTC; CDR3: CAWSLAGVETQYF
V: TRBV27; D: -; J: TRBJ1-5; size: -; DNA: TGTGCCGGAAGACAGCTTACCCAGCCCCAGCATTTT; CDR3: CAGRQLTQPQHF